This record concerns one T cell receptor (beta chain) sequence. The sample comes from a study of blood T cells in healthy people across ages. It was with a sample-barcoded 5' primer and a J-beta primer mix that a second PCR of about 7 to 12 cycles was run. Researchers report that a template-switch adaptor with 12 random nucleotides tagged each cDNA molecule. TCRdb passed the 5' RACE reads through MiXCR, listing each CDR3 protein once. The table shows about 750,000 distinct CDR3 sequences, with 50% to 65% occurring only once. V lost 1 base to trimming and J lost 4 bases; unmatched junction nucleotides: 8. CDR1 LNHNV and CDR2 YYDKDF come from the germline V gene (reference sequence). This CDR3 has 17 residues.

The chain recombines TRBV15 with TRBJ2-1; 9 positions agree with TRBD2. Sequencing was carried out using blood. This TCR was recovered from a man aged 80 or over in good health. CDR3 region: CATSRAGREGPYNEQFF. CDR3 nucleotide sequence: TGTGCCACCAGCAGAGCCGGGCGGGAGGGCCCATACAATGAGCAGTTCTTC.